Listed here are 24 T cell receptor beta chains from one sample, sequenced in a study of cytomegalovirus exposure and HLA in healthy donors. PCR was performed using 60 Vbeta and 13 Jbeta primers. Produced via immunoSEQ multiplex PCR; TCRdb's table is partial and in-frame only. The sample lists some 98,000 clones; about 76% were seen once. The material sequenced was PBMCs. The receptor source for this set is a human donor in good health.

As regards this clone: At one boundary the junction diverges from the germline segment, which might be a read error. The sample carries other DNA sequences with the same CDR3. J is TRBJ2-1 and V is TRBV4-3; D is ambiguous. The CDR3 spans 16 residues. The V gene's germline CDR1 is LGHNA and CDR2 YSLEER. CDR3 region: CASSQDGLGSYNEQFF. Written as DNA, the CDR3 is TGCGCCAGCAGCCAAGATGGGCTGGGCTCCTATAATGAGCAGTTCTTC.

In this sample, this clone turned up once. The chain links TRBV4-1 to TRBJ2-7, with 8 bases lining up with TRBD1. From germline, CDR1 is MGHRA and CDR2 YSYEKL. The CDR3 is 14 amino acids. With V trimmed by 3 bases and J by 6 bases, 7 bases remained unmatched. As DNA, the CDR3 is TGCGCCAGCAGCCACCCGGGACAGGTCCGCGAGCAGTACTTC. Translated, it gives CASSHPGQVREQYF.

This clone appeared a few times. V is TRBV11-2 and J is TRBJ2-7; a weak D match, TRBD1 (5 bases). Germline V gives CDR1 SGHAT, CDR2 FQNNGV. V was cut by 0 bases and J by 2 bases, with 11 bases left in between. This CDR3 has 15 amino acids. The DNA for the CDR3 is TGTGCCAGCAGCTTAGAGGCAGGGTCCCCCTACGAGCAGTACTTC. Amino acids: CASSLEAGSPYEQYF. The full variable domain, its missing parts supplied by reference TRBV11-2 and TRBJ2-7, is EAGVAQSPRYKIIEKRQSVAFWCNPISGHATLYWYQQILGQGPKLLIQFQNNGVVDDSQLPKDRFSAERLKGVDSTLKIQPAKLEDSAVYLCASSLEAGSPYEQYFGPGTRLTVT.

The V and J genes are TRBV27 and TRBJ2-7; TRBD1 is a possible D gene (5 bases). Per the germline V gene, CDR1 is MNHEY and CDR2 is SMNVEV (reference sequence). The CDR3 spans 14 residues. With 4 bases removed from V and 3 bases from J, the gap between germline ends came to 13 bases. CDR3: CASSSPGQGYEQYF. CDR3 coding DNA: TGTGCCAGCAGTTCCCCTGGGCAGGGCTACGAGCAGTACTTC.

The chain has TRBV18 and TRBJ2-3, with D hard to call. The germline gives CDR1 KGHSH, CDR2 LQKENI. The germline V and J ends were trimmed by 6 bases and 4 bases, with 20 bases remaining between them. The CDR3 contains 16 residues. The CDR3 reads CASSLMPAERSDTQYF. The CDR3 nucleotides are TGTGCCAGCTCCCTAATGCCCGCCGAACGCTCAGATACGCAGTATTTT.

This chain links TRBV6-1 with TRBJ1-5; D is possibly TRBD1 (6 bases). The germline V gene has CDR1 MNHNS and CDR2 SASEGT. The CDR3 is 15 amino acids. V was pared by 6 bases and J by 1 base, with 13 bases between. The CDR3: CASRGQPNSNQPQHF. CDR3 DNA sequence: TGTGCCAGCAGAGGACAGCCCAACAGCAATCAGCCCCAGCATTTT.

V usage is TRBV5-4 and J usage is TRBJ2-4; 7 positions match TRBD1. From germline, CDR1 is SGHNT and CDR2 YYREEE (reference sequence). This CDR3 spans 13 amino acids. V was clipped by 4 bases and J by 3 bases; unmatched bases: 1. The CDR3 sequence: CASSRDSKNIQYF. CDR3 DNA sequence: TGTGCCAGCAGCCGGGACAGCAAAAACATTCAGTACTTC. The full variable domain, rest sourced from reference TRBV5-4 and TRBJ2-4, is ETGVTQSPTHLIKTRGQQVTLRCSSQSGHNTVSWYQQALGQGPQFIFQYYREEENGRGNFPPRFSGLQFPNYSSELNVNALELDDSALYLCASSRDSKNIQYFGAGTRLSVL.

The rearrangement uses TRBV11-2 and TRBJ1-6; weak D call: TRBD1 (6 bases). CDR1 and CDR2 (germline): SGHAT, FQNNGV. Deletions cut 6 bases from V and 6 bases from J, with 15 bases between. The CDR3 is 15 amino acids. The CDR3 spells CASRSALGGNSPLHF. CDR3 DNA sequence: TGTGCCAGCAGGTCGGCCTTAGGGGGTAATTCACCCCTCCACTTT. Variable domain in full (rest from reference TRBV11-2 and TRBJ1-6): EAGVAQSPRYKIIEKRQSVAFWCNPISGHATLYWYQQILGQGPKLLIQFQNNGVVDDSQLPKDRFSAERLKGVDSTLKIQPAKLEDSAVYLCASRSALGGNSPLHFGNGTRLTVT.

This rearrangement joins TRBV7-2 to TRBJ1-2, with 7 bases identical to TRBD1. J was trimmed by 7 bases and V by 5 bases; bases with no gene match: 10. The CDR3 runs to 14 residues. CDR1 and CDR2 (germline): SGHTA, FQGNSA. The CDR3 is CASSRSDRALGYTF. The DNA of the CDR3 is TGTGCCAGCAGCCGTAGTGACAGGGCCCTTGGCTACACCTTC.

This clone was counted a single time. This sequence joins TRBV15 and TRBJ1-1, with D maybe TRBD1 (6 bases). The germline V gene encodes CDR1 LNHNV and CDR2 YYDKDF (reference sequence). Trimming pared 1 base from V and 1 base from J, leaving 10 bases between. CDR3 length equals 15 residues. CDR3 sequence reads: CATSRGRDKNTEAFF. The CDR3 bases are TGTGCCACCAGCAGAGGAAGGGACAAGAACACTGAAGCTTTCTTT.

This chain uses TRBV5-1 with TRBJ2-7; 8 positions match TRBD1. This CDR3 has 15 residues. Trimming removed 6 bases from V and 5 bases from J; junction bases left unmatched: 13. Per the germline V gene, CDR1 is SGHRS and CDR2 is YFSETQ. This CDR3 is CASTYGQGIYHEQYF. In DNA form, the CDR3 reads TGCGCCAGCACCTACGGACAGGGCATTTACCACGAGCAGTACTTC.

This chain links TRBV4-1 with TRBJ2-7; the D gene is possibly TRBD2 (5 bases). The CDR3 extends over 16 amino acids. Trimming shortened V by 0 bases and J by 2 bases, and 14 bases separated the two germline ends. CDR1 is MGHRA, CDR2 YSYEKL, per germline. CDR3 nucleotide sequence: TGCGCCAGCAGCCAAGAGAGGAGCGGCCGAACCTACGAGCAGTACTTC. Its protein is CASSQERSGRTYEQYF.

CDR3 amino acids: CASSSGWDTSSYEQYF. As DNA, the CDR3 is TGTGCCAGCAGTTCCGGATGGGACACCAGCTCCTACGAGCAGTACTTC. The gene calls are TRBV6-5 and TRBJ2-7, with D perhaps matching TRBD1 (6 bases). Germline V lookup: CDR1 MNHEY, CDR2 SVGAGI. Trimming cost V 4 bases and J 0 bases, with 16 bases left between them. This CDR3 spans 16 amino acids.

The genes are TRBV5-1 and TRBJ1-2; 8 nucleotides line up with TRBD1. V lost 3 bases to trimming and J lost 8 bases; unmatched junction nucleotides: 3. This CDR3 spans 12 amino acids. Germline CDR1 reads SGHRS; CDR2 reads YFSETQ. The CDR3: CASSSQGAGYTF. The CDR3, as DNA: TGCGCCAGCAGCTCCCAGGGGGCGGGCTACACCTTC.

V usage is TRBV11-3 and J usage is TRBJ2-1; 7 nucleotides agree with TRBD2. V shed 5 bases, J shed 0 bases, and the junction held 1 base outside the gene matches. Germline values: CDR1 SGHNT, CDR2 YENEEA. The CDR3 contains 14 residues. This CDR3 is CASSRGSSYNEQFF. CDR3 DNA: TGTGCCAGCAGCCGCGGGAGCTCCTACAATGAGCAGTTCTTC.

The CDR3 DNA follows: TGTGCCAGTAAAGAGAGTCCAAATCAGCCCCAGCATTTT. It yields the protein CASKESPNQPQHF. This chain connects TRBV19 to TRBJ1-5, with no clear D. This CDR3 region has 13 residues. Germline values: CDR1 LNHDA, CDR2 SQIVND (reference sequence). Trimming took off 7 bases at V and 4 bases at J, with 11 bases between the two ends.

The V and J genes are TRBV9 and TRBJ2-3, with 8 bases that match TRBD2. CDR1 SGDLS and CDR2 YYNGEE come from the germline V gene. CDR3 length equals 14 residues. V gave up 2 bases and J gave up 3 bases; unmatched junction bases: 2. CDR3 in DNA: TGTGCCAGCAGCGTTCCTAGCGGGACAGATACGCAGTATTTT. It yields the protein CASSVPSGTDTQYF.

The V call is TRBV19, the J call TRBJ2-2; 10 positions agree with TRBD2. The trim removed 7 bases at V and 4 bases at J, leaving 12 bases unmatched. The CDR3 length is 17 residues. CDR1 LNHDA and CDR2 SQIVND come from the germline V gene (reference sequence). For the CDR3, the DNA is TGTGCCAGTACCCCCGGGACTAGCGTTGTTGGCACCGGGGAGCTGTTTTTT. Its protein product is CASTPGTSVVGTGELFF. Variable domain in full (rest from reference TRBV19 and TRBJ2-2): DGGITQSPKYLFRKEGQNVTLSCEQNLNHDAMYWYRQDPGQGLRLIYYSQIVNDFQKGDIAEGYSVSREKKESFPLTVTSAQKNPTAFYLCASTPGTSVVGTGELFFGEGSRLTVL.

The genes are TRBV27 and TRBJ2-7; 9 bases are a match to TRBD2. Germline assignment: CDR1 MNHEY and CDR2 SMNVEV (reference sequence). The V segment lost 8 bases and the J segment 7 bases; nucleotides outside the gene matches: 15. The CDR3 consists of 15 residues. The CDR3 spells CASGDRIAGVREQYF. CDR3 DNA: TGTGCCAGCGGCGACCGCATAGCGGGAGTGCGTGAGCAGTACTTC.

V gene TRBV6-5 combines with J gene TRBJ1-5; D gene ambiguous. The CDR3 has 13 amino acids. Trimming removed 6 bases at V and 6 bases at J, with 12 bases between. Germline CDR1 reads MNHEY; CDR2 reads SVGAGI. CDR3 amino acids: CASSGLGSQPQHF. The CDR3 region has the DNA TGTGCCAGCAGCGGCCTGGGGAGTCAGCCCCAGCATTTT.

At least ten counts were recorded for this clone. The rearrangement links TRBV10-3 to TRBJ2-3; 9 bases are shared with TRBD2. The V and J ends lost 3 bases and 3 bases, in that order; junction bases with no gene match: 7. The CDR3 loop spans 16 amino acids. In germline, CDR1 is ENHRY, CDR2 SYGVKD. The CDR3 DNA reads TGTGCCATCAGTGACCCCGGGCGGGGGGGGACAGATACGCAGTATTTT. Its protein product is CAISDPGRGGTDTQYF.

The chain links TRBV15 to TRBJ2-3; unclear D gene. Germline CDR1 is LNHNV and CDR2 is YYDKDF (reference sequence). The ends were cut back, 0 bases at V and 0 bases at J, with 7 bases in the middle. CDR3 size: 15 residues. The CDR3: CATSRDIISTDTQYF. Here the CDR3 DNA reads TGTGCCACCAGCAGAGATATTATAAGCACAGATACGCAGTATTTT.

This clone has only a few counts. The CDR3 region has the DNA TGTGCCAGCAGTCCCCGCCCCCGGGGGGTTAGGAATGAGCAGTTCTTC. Translated: CASSPRPRGVRNEQFF. The rearrangement links TRBV25-1 to TRBJ2-1; the match to TRBD2 covers 7 bases. The CDR3 contains 16 residues. After removal of 5 bases from V and 7 bases from J, the junction contained 14 bases not matched to a gene. From germline, CDR1 is MGHDK and CDR2 SYGVNS.

This chain uses TRBV5-6 with TRBJ2-2; D is possibly TRBD1 (6 bases). The V end was cut by 4 bases, the J end by 2 bases, with 9 bases between. This CDR3 has 14 amino acids. Looked up from germline, CDR1 is SGHDT and CDR2 is YYEEEE. The CDR3 DNA reads as TGTGCCAGCAGCGAACAGGGCAACACCGGGGAGCTGTTTTTT. Protein product: CASSEQGNTGELFF.